These 18 T cell receptor beta chains were sequenced from one sample in a study of blood T cell repertoires in COVID-19 (TCRdb year 2020). The protocol used for the library was the immunoSEQ multiplex PCR assay. Held by TCRdb, this immuneACCESS table contains in-frame sequences only and omits some clones. Under half of the omission traces to an unresolved V gene where checked; the cause of the rest is unknown. This sample holds roughly 280,000 clones; 75% to 90% were observed only once. The ten most abundant clones make up about 11% of the sample. Sequenced input: peripheral blood. The receptors were gathered from a woman aged 70 to 79 with acute or convalescent COVID-19.

The chain recombines TRBV6-5 with TRBJ2-2, with D perhaps matching TRBD1 (6 bases). The germline gives CDR1 MNHEY, CDR2 SVGAGI. Trimming cost V 6 bases and J 2 bases, with 13 bases left between them. The CDR3 contains 15 residues. In DNA form, the CDR3 reads TGTGCCAGCAGGGCCGGGACATCCAACACCGGGGAGCTGTTTTTT. Translating it yields CASRAGTSNTGELFF.

The chain recombines TRBV28 with TRBJ2-2; possibly TRBD1 for D (6 bases). The V end was cut by 4 bases, the J end by 4 bases, with 13 bases between. Germline loops: CDR1 MDHEN, CDR2 SYDVKM. The CDR3 is made up of 15 amino acids. As DNA, the CDR3 is TGTGCCAGCAGTTCGAACAGGGAAGGCACCGGGGAGCTGTTTTTT. Its protein is CASSSNREGTGELFF.

With respect to this clone: The sample has other DNA sequences that encode this CDR3 too. CDR3 protein: CASSRQGRGYTF. CDR3 coding DNA: TGTGCCAGCAGCCGACAGGGCCGTGGCTACACCTTC. J is TRBJ1-2 and V is TRBV6-5; 7 bases are a match to TRBD1. Germline lookup yields CDR1 MNHEY and CDR2 SVGAGI. CDR3 length: 12 amino acids. The ends lost 6 bases at V and 7 bases at J; junction bases unmatched: 5.

The chain employs TRBV12-2 and TRBJ2-1; the table's D call, TRBD2, has no DNA check behind it. TRBV12-2 is a pseudogene segment. The CDR3 spans 13 residues. The CDR3 reads CASRTLPWSEQFF. CDR3 nucleotides: TGTGCAAGTCGCACCCTCCCTTGGAGTGAGCAGTTCTTC.

This clone was seen once. The chain recombines TRBV11-2 with TRBJ1-3, with 7 bases matching TRBD1. Germline loops: CDR1 SGHAT, CDR2 FQNNGV. The junction had 2 bases not matched to a gene; V was cut back by 4 bases and J by 8 bases. This CDR3 has 12 residues. The CDR3 DNA is TGTGCCAGCAGCTATGACAGGGACACCATATATTTT. Translating gives CASSYDRDTIYF.

The CDR3 DNA follows: TGTGCCACCAGTGACAGATCCTACAATGAGCAGTTCTTC. As protein: CATSDRSYNEQFF. This chain uses TRBV24-1 with TRBJ2-1, with D unresolved. The V end lost 4 bases, the J end lost 1 base, and 4 bases lay between the germline ends. CDR1 KGHDR and CDR2 SFDVKD come from the germline V gene. The CDR3 contains 13 residues.

The chain carries TRBV7-2 and TRBJ2-7; TRBD2 is a possible D gene (6 bases). V shed 2 bases and J shed 3 bases, with 17 bases lying between them. The CDR3 contains 16 residues. Germline V gives CDR1 SGHTA, CDR2 FQGNSA. The CDR3 loop reads CASSLFGGLMDYEQYF. The CDR3 bases are TGTGCCAGCAGCTTATTTGGGGGACTCATGGACTACGAGCAGTACTTC.

This chain uses TRBV6-5 with TRBJ1-2; 9 bases line up with TRBD1. This CDR3 comprises 14 residues. From germline, CDR1 is MNHEY and CDR2 SVGAGI. The J segment lost 4 bases and the V segment lost 2 bases, leaving 2 bases of the junction unmatched. In nucleotides, the CDR3 is TGTGCCAGCAGTTACGACAGGGGGTTCTATGGCTACACCTTC. Translation gives CASSYDRGFYGYTF.

V usage is TRBV10-2 and J usage is TRBJ2-7; 9 nucleotides line up with TRBD2. The germline V gene has CDR1 WSHSY and CDR2 SAAADI. This CDR3 contains 13 residues. The junction had 5 bases not matched to a gene; V was cut back by 8 bases and J by 3 bases. In nucleotides, the CDR3 is TGCGCCAGCCGACTAGCGGCCAACTACGAGCAGTACTTC. Translation gives CASRLAANYEQYF.

The rearrangement uses TRBV2 and TRBJ1-1, with 7 bases lining up with TRBD1. Trimming took 4 bases from V and 0 from J; bases not matched to a gene: 5. The CDR3 runs to 15 residues. Germline CDR1 reads SNHLY; CDR2 reads FYNNEI. Written as DNA, the CDR3 is TGTGCCAGCAGTGCGACGGGACAGTTGAACACTGAAGCTTTCTTT. It yields the protein CASSATGQLNTEAFF.

V is TRBV20-1 and J is TRBJ2-7; 10 bases match TRBD1. Germline trimming cut 3 bases from V and 6 bases from J; bases unmatched to any gene: 5. CDR3 length: 13 residues. The germline V gene encodes CDR1 DFQATT and CDR2 SNEGSKA (reference sequence). The CDR3 DNA reads as TGCAGTGCTAGTATCGGACAGGGGGTCGAGCAGTACTTC. It specifies CSASIGQGVEQYF.

J is TRBJ2-2 and V is TRBV6-5, with D maybe TRBD1 (5 bases). V was trimmed by 6 bases and J by 1 base, leaving 12 bases between them. The CDR3 consists of 15 residues. The germline V gene has CDR1 MNHEY and CDR2 SVGAGI. CDR3 coding DNA: TGTGCCAGCAGCCCCCTACAGGTGAACACCGGGGAGCTGTTTTTT. Translating it yields CASSPLQVNTGELFF.

This clone was detected once. The chain links TRBV19 to TRBJ1-2; D perhaps matches TRBD1 (6 bases). Trimming removed 5 bases from V and 6 bases from J, with 13 bases in between. This CDR3 is built from 13 residues. In germline, CDR1 is LNHDA, CDR2 SQIVND (reference sequence). This chain's CDR3 is CASSGSRGDGYTF. In DNA form, the CDR3 reads TGTGCCAGTAGTGGTTCCAGGGGCGATGGCTACACCTTC.

Only one count was recorded for this clone. The J gene is TRBJ1-5, the V gene TRBV2; possible D gene TRBD1, 6 bases. The CDR3 runs 15 residues. V gave up 5 bases and J gave up 5 bases, with 16 bases separating them. Per the germline V gene, CDR1 is SNHLY and CDR2 is FYNNEI. This CDR3 is CASSKLGQWDQPQHF. Written as DNA, the CDR3 is TGTGCCAGCAGTAAACTCGGACAGTGGGATCAGCCCCAGCATTTT.

This chain links TRBV7-8 with TRBJ1-2, with 8 bases fitting TRBD1. CDR1 is SGHVS, CDR2 FQNEAQ, per germline. The J segment lost 0 bases and the V segment lost 3 bases, leaving 9 bases of the junction unmatched. This CDR3 has 17 amino acids. The CDR3 protein is CASSFSGQAYTNYGYTF. CDR3 bases: TGTGCCAGCAGCTTTTCGGGACAGGCCTATACTAACTATGGCTACACCTTC.

This clone was detected only once. The CDR3 nucleotides read TGTGCCAGCAGTGTCCCCGGCGGAGCTAATTCACCCCTCCACTTT. Its translation: CASSVPGGANSPLHF. The V call is TRBV25-1, the J call TRBJ1-6; D is unresolved. V lost 4 bases to trimming and J lost 6 bases, with 13 bases between them. Germline V gene data show CDR1 as MGHDK and CDR2 as SYGVNS. This CDR3 comprises 15 residues.

The rearrangement uses TRBV5-1 and TRBJ1-1; a weak D match, TRBD1 (5 bases). The V gene lost 2 bases and the J gene lost 4 bases, with 9 bases spanning the gap. Germline V gene lookup returns CDR1 SGHRS and CDR2 YFSETQ. This CDR3 is 13 amino acids long. The CDR3 DNA follows: TGCGCCAGCAGCTTAGGGGCTACCACTGAAGCTTTCTTT. It is translated as CASSLGATTEAFF.

This sequence joins TRBV7-3 and TRBJ2-3, with TRBD1 matching 7 bases. The CDR3 sequence is 16 residues long. Germline values: CDR1 SGHTA, CDR2 FQGTGA. V lost 2 bases, J lost 2 bases, and 7 bases stayed unmatched. CDR3 DNA sequence: TGTGCCAGCAGCTTAGGGACAGATATTTCCACAGATACGCAGTATTTT. Amino acid sequence: CASSLGTDISTDTQYF.